Below are 14 T cell receptor beta chains sequenced from a single sample in a study of blood T cell repertoires in COVID-19. Assay used: immunoSEQ multiplex PCR; TCRdb lists only in-frame clones, some missing. Altogether roughly 50,000 clones are present, approximately 90% being singletons, with the ten largest covering over 10%. The sample consisted of peripheral blood. The receptors were gathered from a man aged 80 or over with acute or convalescent COVID-19.

The gene calls are TRBV6-5 and TRBJ1-1; D is unclear. The CDR3 spans 11 residues. From germline, CDR1 is MNHEY and CDR2 SVGAGI. Trimming removed 5 bases at V and 5 bases at J, with 6 bases between. CDR3 residues: CASSRGTEAFF. In DNA, the CDR3 is TGTGCCAGCAGTAGAGGGACTGAAGCTTTCTTT.

The rearrangement joins TRBV6-5 to TRBJ1-2; 7 bases align to TRBD1. This CDR3 contains 15 residues. The germline CDR1 and CDR2 sequences are MNHEY and SVGAGI. Germline trimming cut 11 bases from V and 5 bases from J; bases unmatched to any gene: 17. The CDR3 protein is CAGLDRARSNYGYTF. In nucleotides, the CDR3 is TGTGCCGGGTTAGACAGGGCCCGCTCGAATTATGGCTACACCTTC.

The chain has TRBV23-1 and TRBJ1-5, with D possibly TRBD1 on 6 matching bases. TRBV23-1 is classed as an ORF, of uncertain function. V was clipped by 4 bases and J by 6 bases, with 19 bases between them. This CDR3 has 16 amino acids. CDR3 in amino acids: CASSLHWGGEGQPQHF. The CDR3 DNA reads TGCGCCAGCAGTCTCCACTGGGGGGGCGAAGGTCAGCCCCAGCATTTT.

This chain connects TRBV5-1 to TRBJ2-3; TRBD2 matches at 10 bases. V trimming: 0 bases; J trimming: 1 base; junction bases outside the gene matches: 2. CDR3 length equals 16 residues. Germline CDR1 reads SGHRS; CDR2 reads YFSETQ. The CDR3 DNA sequence: TGCGCCAGCAGCTTGGCTACTAGCGGGGGCACAGATACGCAGTATTTT. This sequence encodes CASSLATSGGTDTQYF.

This clone has just one count. The chain couples TRBV2 to TRBJ1-6; no firm D call. CDR1 and CDR2 from the germline V gene are SNHLY and FYNNEI. Trimming removed 8 bases from V and 8 bases from J, with 13 bases in between. There are 13 residues in the CDR3. The CDR3, as DNA: TGTGCCAGCGCCTCCACCCGGGATTCACCCCTCCACTTT. Translated: CASASTRDSPLHF.

CDR3 sequence reads: CASSQQGDQPQHF. CDR3 DNA: TGTGCCAGCTCACAACAGGGTGATCAGCCCCAGCATTTT. This chain uses TRBV18 with TRBJ1-5, with D maybe TRBD1 (6 bases). Germline V gives CDR1 KGHSH, CDR2 LQKENI. Deletions cut 4 bases from V and 5 bases from J, with 9 bases between. The CDR3 runs to 13 residues.

V and J are TRBV18 and TRBJ2-7, with 9 bases that match TRBD1. Per the germline V gene, CDR1 is KGHSH and CDR2 is LQKENI. J lost 3 bases, V lost 4 bases, and 7 bases had no gene match. The CDR3 extends over 15 amino acids. CDR3 DNA: TGTGCCAGCTCACTCGGACAGGGGATCGTCTACGAGCAGTACTTC. Its translation: CASSLGQGIVYEQYF.

As DNA, the CDR3 is TGCAGCGTTGCCCCCGCCGGACAGAACACCGGGGAGCTGTTTTTT. Translation gives CSVAPAGQNTGELFF. V usage is TRBV29-1 and J usage is TRBJ2-2, with D perhaps TRBD1 (5 bases). V gave up 4 bases and J gave up 1 base, with 13 bases separating them. The CDR3 spans 15 residues. The germline V gene encodes CDR1 SQVTM and CDR2 ANQGSEA.

The chain uses TRBV11-2 and TRBJ2-7, with D possibly matching TRBD1 (7 bases). V was cut by 4 bases and J by 3 bases, with 16 bases left in between. Germline V gene lookup returns CDR1 SGHAT and CDR2 FQNNGV. This CDR3 spans 15 amino acids. The CDR3 coding sequence is TGTGCCAGCAGCTCTGTCAGGGGGGCGGGCTACGAGCAGTACTTC. It encodes CASSSVRGAGYEQYF.

The chain has TRBV2 and TRBJ1-5, with D possibly being TRBD1 (6 bases). Deletions cut 9 bases from V and 4 bases from J, with 10 bases between. Germline V gene sequence: CDR1 SNHLY, CDR2 FYNNEI. CDR3 length: 12 residues. The CDR3 sequence is CASTGSNQPQHF. Here the CDR3 DNA reads TGTGCCAGTACAGGGTCGAATCAGCCCCAGCATTTT.

The chain employs TRBV6-1 and TRBJ2-1; D may be TRBD2 (6 bases). This CDR3 contains 15 residues. Germline CDR1 reads MNHNS; CDR2 reads SASEGT. Trimming cost V 2 bases and J 6 bases, with 14 bases left between them. The CDR3, as DNA: TGTGCCAGCAGTGAAAATGTAGCGGTGCTCAATGAGCAGTTCTTC. The encoded protein is CASSENVAVLNEQFF.

V and J are TRBV19 and TRBJ1-1, with 9 bases identical to TRBD1. V was pared by 0 bases and J by 6 bases, with 11 bases of the junction left unmatched. The CDR3 runs to 17 residues. Germline V lookup: CDR1 LNHDA, CDR2 SQIVND (reference sequence). The CDR3 spells CASSIDVQGAAGAEAFF. CDR3 nucleotides: TGTGCCAGTAGTATAGATGTACAGGGGGCCGCCGGGGCTGAAGCTTTCTTT.

The J gene is TRBJ2-3, the V gene TRBV12-3 or TRBV12-4; possible D gene TRBD2, 5 bases. V gave up 7 bases and J gave up 2 bases, with 10 bases separating them. CDR3 size: 13 residues. The CDR3 spells CASTSPLTDTQYF. CDR3 DNA: TGTGCCAGCACTAGCCCTCTCACAGATACGCAGTATTTT.

This clone was picked up one time. This chain connects TRBV7-3 to TRBJ2-3; 8 bases line up with TRBD1. Germline-derived CDR1 and CDR2 are SGHTA and FQGTGA. The CDR3 has 16 amino acids. Losses at the gene ends were 5 bases for V and 2 bases for J; bases not matched to a gene: 9. CDR3 DNA: TGTGCCAGCAGCGCCCAGGGGGCGCGGTTCACAGATACGCAGTATTTT. Translated: CASSAQGARFTDTQYF.